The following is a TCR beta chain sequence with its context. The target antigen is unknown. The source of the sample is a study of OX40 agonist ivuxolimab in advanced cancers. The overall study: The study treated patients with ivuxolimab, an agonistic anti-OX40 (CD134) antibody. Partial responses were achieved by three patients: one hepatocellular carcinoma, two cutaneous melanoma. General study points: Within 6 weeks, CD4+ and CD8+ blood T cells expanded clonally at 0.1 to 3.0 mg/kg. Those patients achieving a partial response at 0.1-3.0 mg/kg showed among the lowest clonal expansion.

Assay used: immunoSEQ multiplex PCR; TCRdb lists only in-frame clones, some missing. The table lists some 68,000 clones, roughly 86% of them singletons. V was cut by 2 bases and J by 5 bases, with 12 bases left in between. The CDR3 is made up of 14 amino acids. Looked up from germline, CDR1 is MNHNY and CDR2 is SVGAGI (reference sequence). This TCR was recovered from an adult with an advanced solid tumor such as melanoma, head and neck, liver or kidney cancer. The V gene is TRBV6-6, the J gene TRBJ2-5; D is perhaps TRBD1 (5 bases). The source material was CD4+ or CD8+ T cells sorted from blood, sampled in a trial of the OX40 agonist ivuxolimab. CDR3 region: CASSYNGPGETQYF. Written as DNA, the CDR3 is TGTGCCAGCAGTTACAATGGGCCAGGGGAGACCCAGTACTTC.